The clone carrying this T cell receptor (beta chain) has only one observation. CDR1 and CDR2 from the germline V gene are SGHDN and FVKESK. The CDR3 is made up of 17 amino acids. The V end was cut by 2 bases, the J end by 5 bases, with 19 bases between. Authors' processing steps: Amplified reference gene primers provided the basis for estimating nucleated cell counts. Repertoires were generated with immunoSEQ multiplex PCR, while TCRdb's copy carries only in-frame clones and drops some. The D gene and trimming were derived from the DNA, and the V and J assignments and clone size from that table. The sample shows some 330,000 clones, more than 85% of them seen only once. This sample is drawn from a study of blood T cell repertoires in COVID-19. Across the study: Sources were T cells, B-cell-depleted T cells, or PBMCs; the material itself was cDNA or gDNA.

Participants came from 24 US areas, aged roughly 18 to 89 years. The TCR originated in a woman aged 30 to 39 who had recovered from COVID-19. Sequenced: PBMCs or T cells enriched from blood (not recorded which). J is TRBJ1-3 and V is TRBV14; possibly TRBD1 for D (6 bases). The CDR3 DNA reads as TGTGCCAGCAGCCAACGGACAGTGTCTAATCTCCGAAACACCATATATTTT. Translation: CASSQRTVSNLRNTIYF. Together with reference TRBV14 and TRBJ1-3, the CDR3 gives the full variable domain: EAGVTQFPSHSVIEKGQTVTLRCDPISGHDNLYWYRRVMGKEIKFLLHFVKESKQDESGMPNNRFLAERTGGTYSTLKVQPAELEDSGVYFCASSQRTVSNLRNTIYFGEGSWLTVV.